This TCR beta chain originates from a study of blood T cell repertoires in COVID-19. As for the study in general: Some COVID-19 samples were acute and others convalescent; all came from the United States, Italy and Spain.

As processed by the authors: From reference gene primer amplification, estimates of nucleated cell counts were derived. The data were produced by immunoSEQ multiplex PCR, yet TCRdb's version contains in-frame clones alone and is incomplete. From that table come the V and J calls and clone size; the DNA was used to work out D and trimming. The table records 200,000 to 250,000 clones, about 85% of them present only once. Participants were placed into cohorts based on the clinical history they reported. For recovered donors of Cohort 3, there were two negative PCRs, clearance, or symptom resolution. The V and J ends lost 5 bases and 6 bases, in that order; junction bases with no gene match: 12. The germline V gene encodes CDR1 LGHNA and CDR2 YNFKEQ. The CDR3 runs to 15 residues.

This clonotype was sampled from a man in his forties or fifties who had recovered from COVID-19. This chain connects TRBV4-2 to TRBJ2-7, with TRBD2 matching over 8 bases. Sequences were obtained from PBMCs or T cells enriched from blood (not recorded which). CDR3 loop: CASSSVAGSLGEQYF. In nucleotides, the CDR3 is TGTGCCAGCAGCTCTGTAGCGGGATCCTTGGGCGAGCAGTACTTC.